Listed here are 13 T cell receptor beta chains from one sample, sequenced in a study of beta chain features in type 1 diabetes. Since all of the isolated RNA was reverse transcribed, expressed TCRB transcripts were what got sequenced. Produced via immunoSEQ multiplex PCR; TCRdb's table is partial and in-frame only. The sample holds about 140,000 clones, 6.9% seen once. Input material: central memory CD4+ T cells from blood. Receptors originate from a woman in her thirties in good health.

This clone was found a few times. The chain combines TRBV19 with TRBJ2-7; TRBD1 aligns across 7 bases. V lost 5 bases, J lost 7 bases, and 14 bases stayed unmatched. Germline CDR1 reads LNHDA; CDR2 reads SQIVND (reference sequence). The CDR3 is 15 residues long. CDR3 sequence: CASSLSGQIVGEQYF. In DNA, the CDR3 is TGTGCCAGTAGTCTCTCGGGACAGATCGTCGGGGAGCAGTACTTC.

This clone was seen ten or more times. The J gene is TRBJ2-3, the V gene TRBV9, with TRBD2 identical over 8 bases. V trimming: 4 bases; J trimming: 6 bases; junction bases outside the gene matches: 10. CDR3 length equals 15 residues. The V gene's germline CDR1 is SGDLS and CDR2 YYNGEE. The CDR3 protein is CASSFTGTRGDTQYF. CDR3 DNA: TGTGCCAGCAGCTTCACCGGGACTAGAGGCGATACGCAGTATTTT.

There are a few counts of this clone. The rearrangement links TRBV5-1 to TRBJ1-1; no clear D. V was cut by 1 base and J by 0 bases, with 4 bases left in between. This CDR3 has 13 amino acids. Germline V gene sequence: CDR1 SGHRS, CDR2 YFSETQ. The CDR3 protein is CASSLQLNTEAFF. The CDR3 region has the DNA TGCGCCAGCAGCTTGCAGTTGAACACTGAAGCTTTCTTT.

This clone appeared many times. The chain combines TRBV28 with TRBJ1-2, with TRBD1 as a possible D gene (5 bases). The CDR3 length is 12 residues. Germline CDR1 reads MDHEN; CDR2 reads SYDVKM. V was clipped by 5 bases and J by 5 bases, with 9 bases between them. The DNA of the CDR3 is TGTGCCAGCAGTAGGGGACTGTATGGCTACACCTTC. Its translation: CASSRGLYGYTF.

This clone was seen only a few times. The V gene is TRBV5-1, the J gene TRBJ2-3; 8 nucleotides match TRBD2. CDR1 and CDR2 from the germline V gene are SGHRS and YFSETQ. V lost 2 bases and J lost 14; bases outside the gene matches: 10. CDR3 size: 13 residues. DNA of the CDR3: TGCGCCAGCAGCTTAGCGGGAGAGTCACCGCTGTATTTT. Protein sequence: CASSLAGESPLYF.

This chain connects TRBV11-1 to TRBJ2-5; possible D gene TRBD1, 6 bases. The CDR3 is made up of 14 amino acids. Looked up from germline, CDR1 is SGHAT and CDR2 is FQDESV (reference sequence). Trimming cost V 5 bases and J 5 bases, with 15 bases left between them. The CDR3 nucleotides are TGTGCCAGCAGCCTGGTACAGGGTAGGGAGACCCAGTACTTC. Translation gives CASSLVQGRETQYF.

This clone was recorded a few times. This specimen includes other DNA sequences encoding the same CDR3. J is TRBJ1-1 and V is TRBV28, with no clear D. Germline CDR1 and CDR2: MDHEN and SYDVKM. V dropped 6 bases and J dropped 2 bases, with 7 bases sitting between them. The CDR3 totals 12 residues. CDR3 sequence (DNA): TGTGCCAGCAGCACTAGTAACACTGAAGCTTTCTTT. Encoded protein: CASSTSNTEAFF.

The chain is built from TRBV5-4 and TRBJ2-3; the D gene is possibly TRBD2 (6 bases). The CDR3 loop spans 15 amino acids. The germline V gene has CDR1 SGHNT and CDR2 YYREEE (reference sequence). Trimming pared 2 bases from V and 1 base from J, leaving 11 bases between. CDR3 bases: TGTGCCAGCAGCTTCGGCGGGGTGGGCACAGATACGCAGTATTTT. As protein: CASSFGGVGTDTQYF.

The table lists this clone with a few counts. The CDR3 DNA sequence: TGTGCCAGCAGTCCTAGCGGGATTAGCTCCTACGAGCAGTACTTC. Its translation is CASSPSGISSYEQYF. V is TRBV6-5 and J is TRBJ2-7, with 9 nucleotides matching TRBD2. This CDR3 comprises 15 residues. CDR1 is MNHEY and CDR2 is SVGAGI in the germline V gene. The V segment lost 5 bases and the J segment 0 bases; nucleotides outside the gene matches: 5.

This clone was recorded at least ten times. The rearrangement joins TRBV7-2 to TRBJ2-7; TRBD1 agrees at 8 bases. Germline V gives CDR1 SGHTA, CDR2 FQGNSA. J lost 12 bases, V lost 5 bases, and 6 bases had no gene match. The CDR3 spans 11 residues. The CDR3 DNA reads TGTGCCAGCAGCCTCGGACAGGGATGGTACTTC. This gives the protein CASSLGQGWYF.

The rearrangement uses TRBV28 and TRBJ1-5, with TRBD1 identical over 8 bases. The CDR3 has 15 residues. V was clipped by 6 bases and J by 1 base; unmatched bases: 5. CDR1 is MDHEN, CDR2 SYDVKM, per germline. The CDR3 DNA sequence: TGTGCCAGCAGAAACAGGGGGGTGAGCAATCAGCCCCAGCATTTT. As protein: CASRNRGVSNQPQHF.

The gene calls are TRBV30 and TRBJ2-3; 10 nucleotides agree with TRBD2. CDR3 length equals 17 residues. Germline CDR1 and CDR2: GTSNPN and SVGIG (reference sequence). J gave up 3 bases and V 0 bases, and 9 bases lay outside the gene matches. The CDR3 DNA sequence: TGTGCCTGGAGTGTAGCGGGAGGGCCTGGGTTGACAGATACGCAGTATTTT. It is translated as CAWSVAGGPGLTDTQYF.

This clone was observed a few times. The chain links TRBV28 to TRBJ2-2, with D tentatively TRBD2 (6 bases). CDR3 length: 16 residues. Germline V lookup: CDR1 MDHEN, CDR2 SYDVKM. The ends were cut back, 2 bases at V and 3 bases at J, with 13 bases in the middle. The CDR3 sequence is CASSLRAPGDTGELFF. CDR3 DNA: TGTGCCAGCAGTTTACGCGCCCCGGGGGACACCGGGGAGCTGTTTTTT.